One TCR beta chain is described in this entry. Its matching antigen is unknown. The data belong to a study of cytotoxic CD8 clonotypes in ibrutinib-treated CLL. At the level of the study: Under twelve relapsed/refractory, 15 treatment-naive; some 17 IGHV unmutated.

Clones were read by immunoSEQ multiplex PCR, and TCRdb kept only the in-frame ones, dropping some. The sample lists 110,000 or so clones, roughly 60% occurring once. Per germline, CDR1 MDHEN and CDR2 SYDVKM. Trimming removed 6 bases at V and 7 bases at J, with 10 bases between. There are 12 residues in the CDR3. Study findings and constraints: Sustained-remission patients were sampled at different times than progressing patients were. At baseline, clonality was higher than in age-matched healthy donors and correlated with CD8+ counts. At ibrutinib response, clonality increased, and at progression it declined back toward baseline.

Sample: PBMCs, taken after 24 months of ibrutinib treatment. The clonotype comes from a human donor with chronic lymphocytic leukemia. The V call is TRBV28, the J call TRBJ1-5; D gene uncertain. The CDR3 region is CASRLGFQPQHF. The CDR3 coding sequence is TGTGCCAGCAGGCTGGGCTTCCAGCCCCAGCATTTT.